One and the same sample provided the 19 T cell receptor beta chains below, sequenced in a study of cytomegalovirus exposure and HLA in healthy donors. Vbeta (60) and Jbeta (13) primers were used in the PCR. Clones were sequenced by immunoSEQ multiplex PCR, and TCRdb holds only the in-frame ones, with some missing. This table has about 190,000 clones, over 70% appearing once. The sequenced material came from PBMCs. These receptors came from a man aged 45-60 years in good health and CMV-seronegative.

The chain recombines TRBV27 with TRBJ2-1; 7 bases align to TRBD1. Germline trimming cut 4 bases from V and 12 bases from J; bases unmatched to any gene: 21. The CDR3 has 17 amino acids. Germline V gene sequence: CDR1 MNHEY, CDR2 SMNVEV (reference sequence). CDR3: CASSSLGGQRRAFLQFF. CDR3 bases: TGTGCCAGCAGTTCCCTAGGGGGCCAAAGGCGGGCATTTTTGCAGTTCTTC.

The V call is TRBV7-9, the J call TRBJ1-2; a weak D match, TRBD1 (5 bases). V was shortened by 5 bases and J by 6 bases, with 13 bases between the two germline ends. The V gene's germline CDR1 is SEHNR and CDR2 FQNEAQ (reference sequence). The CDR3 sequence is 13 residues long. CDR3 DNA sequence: TGTGCCAGCAGCCCAGGGCGGTCAGATGGCTACACCTTC. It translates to CASSPGRSDGYTF.

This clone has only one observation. The CDR3 loop is CASSIYPDTQYF. DNA of the CDR3: TGTGCCAGTAGTATCTACCCTGATACGCAGTATTTT. This sequence joins TRBV19 and TRBJ2-3, with D unclear. CDR1 and CDR2 (germline): LNHDA, SQIVND (reference sequence). V was cut by 3 bases and J by 6 bases, with 7 bases left in between. CDR3 length: 12 amino acids.

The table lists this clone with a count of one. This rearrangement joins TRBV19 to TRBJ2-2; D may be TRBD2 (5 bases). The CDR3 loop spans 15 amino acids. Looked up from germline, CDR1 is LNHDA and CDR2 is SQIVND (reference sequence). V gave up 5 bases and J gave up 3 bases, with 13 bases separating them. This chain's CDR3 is CASSSIAGDTGELFF. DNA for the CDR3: TGTGCCAGTAGTTCCATTGCGGGTGACACCGGGGAGCTGTTTTTT.

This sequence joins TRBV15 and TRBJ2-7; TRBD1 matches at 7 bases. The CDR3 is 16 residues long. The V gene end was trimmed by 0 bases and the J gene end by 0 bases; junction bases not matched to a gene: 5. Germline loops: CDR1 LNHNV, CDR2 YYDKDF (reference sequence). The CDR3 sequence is CATSREGTASSYEQYF. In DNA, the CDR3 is TGTGCCACCAGCAGAGAAGGGACAGCCAGCTCCTACGAGCAGTACTTC.

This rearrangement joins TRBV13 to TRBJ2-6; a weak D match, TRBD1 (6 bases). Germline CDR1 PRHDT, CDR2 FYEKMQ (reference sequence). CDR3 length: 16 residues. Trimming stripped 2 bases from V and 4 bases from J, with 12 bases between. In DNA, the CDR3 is TGTGCCAGCAGCTTATGGGGGCAGTCCGGGGCCAACGTCCTGACTTTC. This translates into CASSLWGQSGANVLTF.

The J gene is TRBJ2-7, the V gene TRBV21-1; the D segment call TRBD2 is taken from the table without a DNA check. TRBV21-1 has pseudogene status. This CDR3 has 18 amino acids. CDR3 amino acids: CASSKALAVGLTLYEQYF. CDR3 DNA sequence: TGTGCCAGCAGCAAAGCGTTAGCGGTAGGACTTACCCTTTACGAGCAGTACTTC.

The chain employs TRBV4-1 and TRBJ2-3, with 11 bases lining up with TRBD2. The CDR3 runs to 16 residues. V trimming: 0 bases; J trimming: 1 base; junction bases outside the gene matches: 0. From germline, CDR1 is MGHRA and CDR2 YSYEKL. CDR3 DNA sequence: TGCGCCAGCAGCCAAGAACTAGCGGGGGGCACAGATACGCAGTATTTT. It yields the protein CASSQELAGGTDTQYF.

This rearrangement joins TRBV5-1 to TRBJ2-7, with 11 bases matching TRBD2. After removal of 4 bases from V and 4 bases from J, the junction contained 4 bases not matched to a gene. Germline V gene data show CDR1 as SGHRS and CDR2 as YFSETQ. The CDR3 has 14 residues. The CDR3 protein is CASSDSGGAYEQYF. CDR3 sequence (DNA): TGCGCCAGCAGCGATAGCGGGGGGGCGTACGAGCAGTACTTC.

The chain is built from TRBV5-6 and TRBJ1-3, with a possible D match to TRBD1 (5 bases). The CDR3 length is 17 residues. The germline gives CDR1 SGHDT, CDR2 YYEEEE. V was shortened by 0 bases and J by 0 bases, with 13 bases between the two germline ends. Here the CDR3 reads CASSLVVTADSGNTIYF. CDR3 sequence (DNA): TGTGCCAGCAGCTTGGTGGTGACAGCTGACTCTGGAAACACCATATATTTT.

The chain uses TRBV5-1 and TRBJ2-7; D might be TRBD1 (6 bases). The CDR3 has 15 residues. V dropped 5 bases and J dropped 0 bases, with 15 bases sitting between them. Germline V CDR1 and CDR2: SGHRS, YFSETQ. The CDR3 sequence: CASRSNQGSSYEQYF. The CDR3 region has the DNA TGCGCCAGCAGATCGAATCAGGGGAGCTCCTACGAGCAGTACTTC. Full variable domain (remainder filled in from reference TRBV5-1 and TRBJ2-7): KAGVTQTPRYLIKTRGQQVTLSCSPISGHRSVSWYQQTPGQGLQFLFEYFSETQRNKGNFPGRFSGRQFSNSRSEMNVSTLELGDSALYLCASRSNQGSSYEQYFGPGTRLTVT.

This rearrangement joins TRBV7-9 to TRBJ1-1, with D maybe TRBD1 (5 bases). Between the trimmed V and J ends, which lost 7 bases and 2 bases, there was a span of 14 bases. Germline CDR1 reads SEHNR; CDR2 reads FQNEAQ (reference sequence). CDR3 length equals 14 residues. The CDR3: CASTLGDLNTEAFF. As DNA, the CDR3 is TGTGCCAGCACTCTAGGGGACTTAAACACTGAAGCTTTCTTT.

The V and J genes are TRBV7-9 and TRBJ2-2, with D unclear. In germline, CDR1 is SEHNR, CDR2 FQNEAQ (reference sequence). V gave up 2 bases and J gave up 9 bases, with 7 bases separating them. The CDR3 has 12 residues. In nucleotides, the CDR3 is TGTGCCAGCAGCTTAACTTCACGGGAGCTGTTTTTT. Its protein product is CASSLTSRELFF.

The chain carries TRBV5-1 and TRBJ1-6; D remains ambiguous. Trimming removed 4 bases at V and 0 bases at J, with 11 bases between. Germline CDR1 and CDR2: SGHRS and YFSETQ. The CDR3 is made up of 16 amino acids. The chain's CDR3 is CASSLTESSYNSPLHF. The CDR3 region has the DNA TGCGCCAGCAGCCTGACTGAGAGCTCCTATAATTCACCCCTCCACTTT.

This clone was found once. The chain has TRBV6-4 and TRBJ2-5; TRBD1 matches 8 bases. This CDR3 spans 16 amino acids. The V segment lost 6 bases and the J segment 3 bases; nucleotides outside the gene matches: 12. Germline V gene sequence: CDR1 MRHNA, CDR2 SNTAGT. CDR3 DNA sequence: TGTGCCAGCAGACCGGAGCTTGAGGACAGGGAAGAGACCCAGTACTTC. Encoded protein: CASRPELEDREETQYF.

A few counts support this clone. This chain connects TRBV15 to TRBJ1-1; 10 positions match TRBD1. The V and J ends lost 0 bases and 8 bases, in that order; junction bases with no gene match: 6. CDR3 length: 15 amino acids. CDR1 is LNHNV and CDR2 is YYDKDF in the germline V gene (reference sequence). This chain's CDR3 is CATSREGTGDVEAFF. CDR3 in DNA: TGTGCCACCAGCAGAGAAGGGACAGGGGATGTAGAAGCTTTCTTT.

This CDR3 reads CASRTDRVDQPQHF. The CDR3 region has the DNA TGTGCCAGTAGAACGGACAGGGTCGATCAGCCCCAGCATTTT. This chain uses TRBV19 with TRBJ1-5, with 8 bases matching TRBD1. The length of the CDR3 is 14 residues. V lost 6 bases, J lost 5 bases, and 6 bases stayed unmatched. Germline V gives CDR1 LNHDA, CDR2 SQIVND (reference sequence).

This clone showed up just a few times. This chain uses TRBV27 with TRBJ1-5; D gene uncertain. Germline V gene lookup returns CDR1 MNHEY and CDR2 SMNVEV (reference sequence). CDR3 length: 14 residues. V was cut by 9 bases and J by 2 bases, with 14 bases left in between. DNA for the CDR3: TGTGCCAGTGCGGTGAATGCAGGCAATCAGCCCCAGCATTTT. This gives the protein CASAVNAGNQPQHF.

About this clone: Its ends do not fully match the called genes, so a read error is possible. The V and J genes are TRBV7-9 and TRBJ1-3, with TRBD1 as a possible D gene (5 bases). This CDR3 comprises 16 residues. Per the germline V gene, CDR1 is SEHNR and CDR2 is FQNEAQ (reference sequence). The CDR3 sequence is CASSLAQGSSGNTIYF. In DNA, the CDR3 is TGTGCCAGCAGCCTAGCTCAGGGTTCCTCTGGAAACACCATATATTTT.